This T cell receptor beta chain stems from a study of T-cell reconstitution after alpha-beta-depleted transplantation in children. A library of TCRbeta sequences, prepared with unique molecular identifiers, was generated. A single record per CDR3 protein comes from TCRdb applying MiXCR to the PCR reads. The repertoire holds more than 200,000 distinct CDR3 sequences, with about 8.8% as singletons. Germline-derived CDR1 and CDR2 are SGHRS and YFSETQ. The CDR3 has 15 residues. Trimming removed 4 bases at V and 0 bases at J, with 13 bases between. Many counts were recorded for this clonotype. This sample comprised PBMCs from the stem cell graft donor, obtained from the stem cell graft. The clonotype originates from a human donor who donated a stem cell graft to a child with SCID. The V and J genes are TRBV5-1 and TRBJ1-2, with TRBD1 as a possible D gene (5 bases). The CDR3 bases are TGCGCCAGCAGCGGGGCGGACGCACCTAACTATGGCTACACCTTC. Its protein is CASSGADAPNYGYTF.